The source of this T cell receptor beta chain is a study of cytomegalovirus exposure and HLA in healthy donors. Study background: Earlier sequencing of about 200 million T cells yielded roughly 100 million unique TCR beta sequences.

This PCR relied on a set of 60 Vbeta primers and 13 Jbeta primers. The authors' processing: A later analysis counted 65 million to 80 million unique TCR beta chains, 9.5 million to 12 million shared. Assay: immunoSEQ multiplex PCR; the TCRdb copy retains only in-frame clones and omits some. V and J calls and clone size are as listed in that table; D and trimming were resolved from the DNA. Listed are 150,000 to 200,000 clones; around 0.79% falls within the top ten. Study results and caveats: Among TCR beta chains, those listed as cytomegalovirus-associated numbered some 160. Exclusion as indistinguishable affected some V segments, including TRBV6-2 and TRBV6-3.

Trimming removed 4 bases from V and 1 base from J; junction bases left unmatched: 7. CDR1 and CDR2 (germline): SGHRS, YFSETQ. CDR3 length equals 15 residues. A remark on this clone: Its target is unknown.

This rearrangement joins TRBV5-1 to TRBJ2-7, with 8 bases matching TRBD1. The sample taken for sequencing was PBMCs. This sequence originates from a woman aged 18-30 years in good health and CMV-seropositive. The DNA for the CDR3 is TGCGCCAGCAGCCCGGGGACAGGAGCTTCCTACGAGCAGTACTTC. This encodes CASSPGTGASYEQYF.